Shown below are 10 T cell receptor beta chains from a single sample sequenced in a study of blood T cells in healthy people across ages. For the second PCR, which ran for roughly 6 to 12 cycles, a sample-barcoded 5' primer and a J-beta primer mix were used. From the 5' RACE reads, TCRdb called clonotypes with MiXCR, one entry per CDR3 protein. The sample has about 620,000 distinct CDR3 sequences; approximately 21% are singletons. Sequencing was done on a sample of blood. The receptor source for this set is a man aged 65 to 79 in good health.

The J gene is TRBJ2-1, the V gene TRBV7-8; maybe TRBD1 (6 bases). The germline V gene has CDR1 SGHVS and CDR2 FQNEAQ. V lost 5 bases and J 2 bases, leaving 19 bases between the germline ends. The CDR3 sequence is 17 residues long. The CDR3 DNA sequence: TGTGCCAGCAGCGGGGGCACGGCGGCCTATACCTACAATGAGCAGTTCTTC. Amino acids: CASSGGTAAYTYNEQFF.

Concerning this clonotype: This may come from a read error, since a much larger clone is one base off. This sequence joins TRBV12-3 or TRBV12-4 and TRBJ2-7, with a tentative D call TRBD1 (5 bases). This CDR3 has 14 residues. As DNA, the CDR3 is TGTGCCAGCAGCCCTGGGGCCAGCTCCTACGAGGAGTACTTC. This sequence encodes CASSPGASSYEEYF.

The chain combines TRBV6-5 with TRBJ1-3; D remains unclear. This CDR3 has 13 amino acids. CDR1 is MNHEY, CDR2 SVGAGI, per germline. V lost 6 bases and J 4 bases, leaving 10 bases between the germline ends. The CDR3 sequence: CASRRLDGNTIYF. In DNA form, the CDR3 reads TGTGCCAGCAGAAGGCTTGACGGAAACACCATATATTTT.

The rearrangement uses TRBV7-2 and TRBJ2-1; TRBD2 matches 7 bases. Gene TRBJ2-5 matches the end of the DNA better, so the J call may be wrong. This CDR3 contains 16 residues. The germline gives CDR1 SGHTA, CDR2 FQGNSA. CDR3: CASSLSRGRARETQYF. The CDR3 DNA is TGTGCCAGCAGCTTATCTCGGGGGAGGGCCCGGGAGACCCAGTACTTC.

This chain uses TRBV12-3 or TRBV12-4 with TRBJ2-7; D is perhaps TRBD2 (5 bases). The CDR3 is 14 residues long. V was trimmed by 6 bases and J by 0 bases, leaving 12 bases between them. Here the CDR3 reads CASRISGGSYEQYF. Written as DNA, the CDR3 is TGTGCCAGCAGGATCAGCGGAGGCTCCTACGAGCAGTACTTC.

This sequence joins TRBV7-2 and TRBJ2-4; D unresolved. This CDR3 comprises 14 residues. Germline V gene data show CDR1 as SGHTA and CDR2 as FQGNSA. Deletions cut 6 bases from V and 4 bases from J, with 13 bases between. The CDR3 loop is CASREESLKNIQYF. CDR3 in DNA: TGTGCCAGCAGGGAAGAATCCTTAAAAAACATTCAGTACTTC. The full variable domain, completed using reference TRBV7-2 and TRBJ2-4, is GAGVSQSPSNKVTEKGKDVELRCDPISGHTALYWYRQSLGQGLEFLIYFQGNSAPDKSGLPSDRFSAERTGGSVSTLTIQRTQQEDSAVYLCASREESLKNIQYFGAGTRLSVL.

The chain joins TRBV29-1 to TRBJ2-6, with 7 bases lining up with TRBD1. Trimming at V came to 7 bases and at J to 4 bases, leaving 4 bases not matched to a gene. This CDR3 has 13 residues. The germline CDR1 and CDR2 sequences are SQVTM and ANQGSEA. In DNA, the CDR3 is TGCAGCGCCACAGGGGCCGGGGCCAACGTCCTGACTTTC. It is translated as CSATGAGANVLTF.

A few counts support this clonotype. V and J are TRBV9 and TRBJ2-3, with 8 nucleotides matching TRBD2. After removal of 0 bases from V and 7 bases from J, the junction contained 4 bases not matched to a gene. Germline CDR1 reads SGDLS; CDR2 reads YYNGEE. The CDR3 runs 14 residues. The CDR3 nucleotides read TGTGCCAGCAGCGTAGCCCAGCGGGAGAATACGCAGTATTTT. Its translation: CASSVAQRENTQYF.

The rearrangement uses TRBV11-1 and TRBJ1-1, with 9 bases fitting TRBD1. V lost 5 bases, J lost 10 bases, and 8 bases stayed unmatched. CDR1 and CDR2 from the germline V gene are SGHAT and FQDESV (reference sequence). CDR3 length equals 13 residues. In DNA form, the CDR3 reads TGTGCCAGCAGCGCGAACAGGGGGCCGGGAGCTTTCTTT. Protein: CASSANRGPGAFF.

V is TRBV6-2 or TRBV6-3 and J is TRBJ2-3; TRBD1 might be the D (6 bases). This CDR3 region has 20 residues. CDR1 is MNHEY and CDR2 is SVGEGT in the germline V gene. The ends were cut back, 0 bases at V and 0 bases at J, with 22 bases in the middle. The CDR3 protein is CASSYSRIDRWPGSTDTQYF. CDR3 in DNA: TGTGCCAGCAGTTACTCGAGGATCGACAGGTGGCCCGGGAGCACAGATACGCAGTATTTT.